These 17 T cell receptor beta chains share one sample of origin, sequenced in a study of control samples from healthy donors and cancer patients. TCRdb's table, derived via immunoSEQ multiplex PCR, lists solely in-frame clones and lacks some. The top ten clones hold around 3.5% of a sample with about 110,000 clones, 70% to 90% of them seen once. The sample consisted of PBMCs. The source of these receptors is a woman aged 55-70 years with lung cancer.

This chain uses TRBV11-3 with TRBJ1-1; 7 positions match TRBD1. Trimming removed 1 base from V and 1 base from J; junction bases left unmatched: 3. The CDR3 sequence is 15 residues long. Germline V gives CDR1 SGHNT, CDR2 YENEEA. CDR3 coding DNA: TGTGCCAGCAGCTTAGCACACAGGGGGAACACTGAAGCTTTCTTT. Its protein product is CASSLAHRGNTEAFF.

The chain uses TRBV5-1 and TRBJ2-1; 12 nucleotides agree with TRBD2. J lost 14 bases, V lost 0 bases, and 6 bases had no gene match. CDR1 is SGHRS, CDR2 YFSETQ, per germline. This CDR3 is 14 amino acids long. As DNA, the CDR3 is TGCGCCAGCAGCTTGGGGACTAGCGGGACATCGGAGTTCTTC. Amino acids: CASSLGTSGTSEFF.

The chain employs TRBV19 and TRBJ2-1; 9 positions match TRBD2. The V gene end was trimmed by 4 bases and the J gene end by 8 bases; junction bases not matched to a gene: 6. CDR3 length: 14 amino acids. Germline values: CDR1 LNHDA, CDR2 SQIVND (reference sequence). The CDR3 here is CASSTLAGIDEQFF. CDR3 DNA: TGTGCCAGTAGTACTCTAGCGGGGATCGATGAGCAGTTCTTC.

CDR3 protein: CATSPASGGYNEQFF. The CDR3 DNA follows: TGTGCCACCAGTCCAGCCAGCGGGGGTTACAATGAGCAGTTCTTC. The chain links TRBV24-1 to TRBJ2-1; 8 nucleotides align to TRBD2. This CDR3 is built from 15 residues. Trimming removed 6 bases from V and 4 bases from J; junction bases left unmatched: 7. CDR1 and CDR2 (germline): KGHDR, SFDVKD.

V and J are TRBV25-1 and TRBJ2-7; TRBD1 agrees at 7 bases. Germline loops: CDR1 MGHDK, CDR2 SYGVNS. The trim removed 4 bases at V and 6 bases at J, leaving 12 bases unmatched. The CDR3 spans 15 residues. The CDR3 here is CASSALDRDPTEQYF. For the CDR3, the DNA is TGTGCCAGCAGTGCCTTAGACAGGGACCCTACCGAGCAGTACTTC.

The chain has TRBV3-1 (or the pseudogene TRBV3-2) and TRBJ1-1; D unresolved. Per germline, CDR1 LGHDT and CDR2 YNNKEL (reference sequence). The CDR3 covers 12 residues. Trimming shortened V by 1 base and J by 10 bases, and 10 bases separated the two germline ends. This chain's CDR3 is CASSQGTRAAFF. CDR3 in DNA: TGTGCCAGCAGCCAAGGGACCCGGGCAGCTTTCTTT.

The rearrangement links TRBV27 to TRBJ2-1; 9 positions match TRBD1. The J segment lost 1 base and the V segment lost 4 bases, leaving 5 bases of the junction unmatched. Per the germline V gene, CDR1 is MNHEY and CDR2 is SMNVEV (reference sequence). The CDR3 is 16 residues long. The CDR3 sequence is CASSSQGAGSYNEQFF. In DNA, the CDR3 is TGTGCCAGCAGTTCACAGGGGGCGGGGTCCTACAATGAGCAGTTCTTC.

The chain carries TRBV30 and TRBJ1-2; TRBD1 agrees at 10 bases. Germline values: CDR1 GTSNPN, CDR2 SVGIG (reference sequence). The V gene end was trimmed by 5 bases and the J gene end by 0 bases; junction bases not matched to a gene: 6. There are 15 residues in the CDR3. The CDR3: CAWSGQGNSNYGYTF. The CDR3 coding sequence is TGTGCCTGGTCGGGACAGGGGAATTCTAACTATGGCTACACCTTC.

This clone was seen once. V and J are TRBV9 and TRBJ2-7; 7 positions match TRBD2. There are 13 residues in the CDR3. With V trimmed by 0 bases and J by 6 bases, 3 bases remained unmatched. The V gene's germline CDR1 is SGDLS and CDR2 YYNGEE. The CDR3 bases are TGTGCCAGCAGCGTAGAAGCTAGCGGCGAGCAGTACTTC. It is translated as CASSVEASGEQYF. The variable domain in full, with the rest retrieved from reference TRBV9 and TRBJ2-7, is DSGVTQTPKHLITATGQRVTLRCSPRSGDLSVYWYQQSLDQGLQFLIQYYNGEERAKGNILERFSAQQFPDLHSELNLSSLELGDSALYFCASSVEASGEQYFGPGTRLTVT.

The rearrangement links TRBV3-1 (or the pseudogene TRBV3-2) to TRBJ1-2; D is perhaps TRBD1 (6 bases). The length of the CDR3 is 14 residues. Germline CDR1 and CDR2: LGHDT and YNNKEL (reference sequence). V gave up 0 bases and J gave up 6 bases, with 11 bases separating them. The CDR3 loop is CASSQDHRTDGYTF. DNA of the CDR3: TGTGCCAGCAGCCAAGATCATCGGACAGATGGCTACACCTTC.

V is TRBV10-3 and J is TRBJ2-3, with TRBD2 identical over 9 bases. Trimming cost V 5 bases and J 1 base; bases outside gene matches: 4. Germline V gene lookup returns CDR1 ENHRY and CDR2 SYGVKD. This CDR3 has 15 residues. The CDR3 nucleotides are TGTGCCATCAGTAAATCTAGCGGGGGCACAGATACGCAGTATTTT. Translating it yields CAISKSSGGTDTQYF.

The J gene is TRBJ2-2, the V gene TRBV3-1 (or the pseudogene TRBV3-2); 11 nucleotides agree with TRBD2. CDR1 is LGHDT and CDR2 is YNNKEL in the germline V gene (reference sequence). This CDR3 has 19 amino acids. The J segment lost 1 base and the V segment lost 5 bases, leaving 12 bases of the junction unmatched. CDR3 nucleotides: TGTGCCAGCAGCGCAGTACCGGGACTAGCGGTTCTGAACACCGGGGAGCTGTTTTTT. Amino acid sequence: CASSAVPGLAVLNTGELFF.

In its sample, this clone was seen once. This chain joins TRBV19 and TRBJ1-4; 7 bases align to TRBD1. Germline CDR1 is LNHDA and CDR2 is SQIVND (reference sequence). Unmatched junction bases numbered 4, after V lost 6 bases and J lost 0 bases. There are 15 residues in the CDR3. The CDR3, as DNA: TGTGCCAGTAGGCCCGGGACAGCAACTAATGAAAAACTGTTTTTT. Amino acids: CASRPGTATNEKLFF.

V usage is TRBV29-1 and J usage is TRBJ1-2; 10 nucleotides align to TRBD1. The CDR3 has 14 amino acids. Germline loops: CDR1 SQVTM, CDR2 ANQGSEA. V trimming: 6 bases; J trimming: 8 bases; junction bases outside the gene matches: 12. For the CDR3, the DNA is TGCAGCGTGGATTCCGGGACAGGGGCAGAAGGCTACACCTTC. The encoded protein is CSVDSGTGAEGYTF.

The chain is built from TRBV19 and TRBJ2-3; tentative D call: TRBD1 (5 bases). Germline lookup yields CDR1 LNHDA and CDR2 SQIVND (reference sequence). The V and J ends lost 5 bases and 0 bases respectively, with 15 bases between them. CDR3 length equals 16 residues. The CDR3 here is CASSSRTRTSTDTQYF. The CDR3 DNA is TGTGCCAGTAGTTCGCGGACAAGAACTAGCACAGATACGCAGTATTTT.

J is TRBJ2-7 and V is TRBV20-1, with D uncertain. Deletions cut 4 bases from V and 7 bases from J, with 11 bases between. Germline assignment: CDR1 DFQATT and CDR2 SNEGSKA (reference sequence). CDR3 length equals 11 residues. CDR3 protein: CSAKTPGEQYF. CDR3 coding DNA: TGCAGTGCTAAGACACCCGGGGAGCAGTACTTC.

CDR3 in DNA: TGTGCCAGCTCACCACTTGGACTAGCGGGAGAAGAGACCCAGTACTTC. It yields the protein CASSPLGLAGEETQYF. The rearrangement links TRBV18 to TRBJ2-5; 13 nucleotides line up with TRBD2. Germline values: CDR1 KGHSH, CDR2 LQKENI. V was clipped by 1 base and J by 3 bases; unmatched bases: 2. The CDR3 has 16 residues.